This TCR beta chain was sequenced for a study of T cell responses to AZD1222 COVID-19 vaccine. The V gene lost 2 bases and the J gene lost 3 bases, with 8 bases spanning the gap. Germline V gene sequence: CDR1 WNHNN, CDR2 SYGVQD (reference sequence). The CDR3 spans 13 residues. Points from the study as a whole: Donors skewed white British and female; clonal diversity was possibly underestimated. A reported finding is that nearly half of spike-specific TCRs target unmutated variant regions.

Here immunoSEQ multiplex PCR was the method, and the copy in TCRdb shows in-frame clones only, minus some. The repertoire has tens of thousands of clones, roughly 91% of them found once; the top ten carry 2.5% to 3%. Concerning this clone: Antigen: not known.

The gene calls are TRBV10-1 and TRBJ2-7; D gene unclear. This receptor was taken from an adult in good health. Sequencing was performed on peripheral blood, taken on day 0 of MenACWY control vaccination. The CDR3 coding sequence is TGCGCCAGCAGTGAGGGTAGGAGCTACGAGCAGTACTTC. Its protein product is CASSEGRSYEQYF.